A selection of T cell receptor beta chains follows, all from one sample in a study of T cells in Graves' hyperthyroidism and ophthalmopathy. TCRdb called the multiplex PCR reads again in MiXCR, with one record for every CDR3 protein. Counted here are hundreds of thousands of distinct CDR3 sequences, under 60% occurring once; the ten biggest clones make up roughly 8.2%. The source material was peripheral blood or thyroid tissue (not recorded which). The receptor source for this set is a woman in her late teens or twenties with Graves' hyperthyroidism. Each CDR3 is given with its conserved first and last residue. A D gene is named only where the DNA matches it firmly. Clone sizes are given selectively: once, few, many, or a class where the clone is expanded.

>TRBV24-1|TRBD2|TRBJ2-5|many
CATSVGRRETQYF
TGTGCCACCAGTGTCGGGAGGAGGGAGACCCAGTACTTC
>TRBV7-9|-|TRBJ2-5|-
CASSHRWGQETQYF
TGTGCCAGCAGCCACCGGTGGGGCCAAGAGACCCAGTACTTC
>TRBV10-2|-|TRBJ1-5|many
CASSEDWIFDSNQPQHF
TGCGCCAGCAGTGAAGACTGGATCTTCGATAGCAATCAGCCCCAGCATTTT
>TRBV24-1|-|TRBJ2-1|-
CATSDLGQRTEQFF
TGTGCCACCAGTGATTTGGGACAGAGGACAGAGCAGTTCTTC
>TRBV7-9|-|TRBJ1-5|-
CASSLVGYAEHF
TGTGCCAGCAGCTTAGTCGGGTACGCCGAGCATTTT
>TRBV29-1|TRBD1|TRBJ1-1|many
CSVADRANTEAFF
TGCAGCGTAGCCGACAGGGCGAACACTGAAGCTTTCTTT
>TRBV9|-|TRBJ1-1|-
CASSPPTGVEAFF
TGTGCCAGCAGCCCACCAACGGGTGTTGAAGCTTTCTTT
>TRBV2|-|TRBJ2-5|-
CASSDSSTATETQYF
TGTGCCAGCAGTGACTCGTCGACAGCCACAGAGACCCAGTACTTC
>TRBV4-1|-|TRBJ1-4|-
CASSQVVATNEKLFF
TGCGCCAGCAGCCAAGTAGTTGCAACTAATGAAAAACTGTTTTTT
>TRBV29-1|-|TRBJ1-1|many
CSVPAVTEAFF
TGCAGCGTTCCAGCTGTCACTGAAGCTTTCTTT
>TRBV7-9|-|TRBJ1-4|-
CASSYSGRAGGVPTNEKLFF
TGTGCCAGCAGCTATAGCGGGAGGGCAGGAGGGGTCCCAACTAATGAAAAACTGTTTTTT
>TRBV7-9|-|TRBJ2-2|-
CASAPSGRTGELFF
TGTGCCAGCGCCCCGTCAGGGCGGACCGGGGAGCTGTTTTTT
>TRBV2|-|TRBJ1-3|many
CASSDTGTGNTIYF
TGTGCCAGCAGTGATACAGGGACTGGAAACACCATATATTTT